This T cell receptor beta chain stems from a study of T cell responses to AZD1222 COVID-19 vaccine. Generated by immunoSEQ multiplex PCR, the TCRdb table keeps only in-frame clones and is missing some. The sample lists about 120,000 clones, approximately 87% occurring once. The ends were cut back, 5 bases at V and 7 bases at J, with 12 bases in the middle. CDR3 length equals 13 residues. Per the germline V gene, CDR1 is SGHTA and CDR2 is FQGNSA. The source material was peripheral blood, sampled on day 0 of AZD1222 vaccination. The J gene is TRBJ2-1, the V gene TRBV7-2; D ambiguous. The receptor's source is an adult in good health. CDR3 loop: CASSLLNWNEQFF. CDR3 coding DNA: TGTGCCAGCAGCCTACTAAATTGGAATGAGCAGTTCTTC.